Presented here are 17 T cell receptor beta chains from one specimen sequenced in a study of T-cell memory formation after mild COVID-19. MiXCR was run by TCRdb on the 5' RACE reads, yielding one entry per CDR3 protein. Of around 340,000 distinct CDR3 sequences in the sample, about an eighth were seen once. The sequencing sample was made of PBMCs or a T cell subset sorted from them (not recorded which). The receptors were gathered from a man in his late teens or twenties who had mild COVID-19 (a few samples of this study predate the infection). Cell type and time point are not known.

This clonotype was seen a handful of times. The chain carries TRBV25-1 and TRBJ1-2, with D possibly matching TRBD1 (5 bases). The ends were cut back, 3 bases at V and 8 bases at J, with 13 bases in the middle. Germline CDR1 reads MGHDK; CDR2 reads SYGVNS. CDR3 size: 13 residues. The CDR3 loop reads CASSDIRAEGYTF. The CDR3 DNA reads TGTGCCAGCAGTGACATCAGGGCGGAGGGCTACACCTTC.

The V gene is TRBV4-1, the J gene TRBJ2-1; 10 bases line up with TRBD2. Germline CDR1 and CDR2: MGHRA and YSYEKL. V was clipped by 4 bases and J by 9 bases; unmatched bases: 0. The CDR3 sequence is 12 residues long. The CDR3 sequence: CASSPSGGEQFF. CDR3 nucleotides: TGCGCCAGCAGCCCTAGCGGGGGTGAGCAGTTCTTC.

This chain joins TRBV6-2 or TRBV6-3 and TRBJ2-1; 7 bases line up with TRBD2. Germline CDR1 reads MNHEY; CDR2 reads SVGEGT. The CDR3 contains 15 residues. The junction had 5 bases not matched to a gene; V was cut back by 0 bases and J by 6 bases. The CDR3 DNA reads TGTGCCAGCAGTTACTCTGGGGGGGAGCTCAATGAGCAGTTCTTC. Amino acids: CASSYSGGELNEQFF.

The chain employs TRBV24-1 and TRBJ2-5; no definite D call. Trimming left V 6 bases short and J 2 bases short, with 9 bases between. This CDR3 region has 13 residues. Per the germline V gene, CDR1 is KGHDR and CDR2 is SFDVKD. CDR3 sequence: CATSRAPQETQYF. The CDR3 region has the DNA TGTGCCACCAGTCGAGCGCCACAAGAGACCCAGTACTTC.

The chain carries TRBV6-2 or TRBV6-3 and TRBJ1-5, with 7 bases fitting TRBD1. Per germline, CDR1 MNHEY and CDR2 SVGEGT. The CDR3 sequence is 14 residues long. Unmatched junction bases numbered 4, after V lost 7 bases and J lost 1 base. CDR3 sequence: CASIDRVSNQPQHF. CDR3 DNA: TGTGCCAGCATCGACAGGGTCAGCAATCAGCCCCAGCATTTT.

A few counts support this clonotype. The gene calls are TRBV4-1 and TRBJ2-7, with 7 positions matching TRBD1. The germline V gene has CDR1 MGHRA and CDR2 YSYEKL. The trim removed 4 bases at V and 0 bases at J, leaving 6 bases unmatched. This CDR3 has 15 amino acids. Here the CDR3 DNA reads TGCGCCAGCAGCCGCTCCCGGGACAGCTCCTACGAGCAGTACTTC. Protein sequence: CASSRSRDSSYEQYF.

This clonotype has a handful of counts. The chain combines TRBV29-1 with TRBJ2-3, with TRBD1 matching over 12 bases. The CDR3 sequence is 14 residues long. In germline, CDR1 is SQVTM, CDR2 ANQGSEA. Germline trimming cut 6 bases from V and 5 bases from J; bases unmatched to any gene: 6. CDR3 nucleotides: TGCAGCGTGGCCGGGACAGGGGGCATAGATACGCAGTATTTT. Translating it yields CSVAGTGGIDTQYF.

The chain joins TRBV7-9 to TRBJ1-2; 7 bases line up with TRBD1. The length of the CDR3 is 14 residues. V shed 5 bases and J 1 base; nucleotides not matched to a gene: 4. The germline gives CDR1 SEHNR, CDR2 FQNEAQ (reference sequence). The CDR3 sequence is CASSHGTDNYGYTF. CDR3 DNA sequence: TGTGCCAGCAGCCACGGGACAGATAACTATGGCTACACCTTC.

This clonotype was detected only a few times. This chain links TRBV7-2 with TRBJ1-1; the D is unclear. This CDR3 has 12 residues. Germline assignment: CDR1 SGHTA and CDR2 FQGNSA. V lost 5 bases to trimming and J lost 5 bases, with 9 bases between them. The CDR3 is CASSPYMTEAFF. The CDR3 DNA sequence: TGTGCCAGCAGCCCCTACATGACTGAAGCTTTCTTT.

This sequence joins TRBV20-1 and TRBJ2-3; unclear D gene. The CDR3 sequence is 13 residues long. V gave up 6 bases and J gave up 4 bases, with 14 bases separating them. Germline V gives CDR1 DFQATT, CDR2 SNEGSKA (reference sequence). The CDR3, as DNA: TGCAGTGCCTCGGGCCCATGGGCAGATACGCAGTATTTT. Its protein product is CSASGPWADTQYF.

This chain joins TRBV24-1 and TRBJ2-1; TRBD1 matches at 11 bases. This CDR3 is built from 15 residues. CDR1 is KGHDR, CDR2 SFDVKD, per germline. Germline trimming cut 8 bases from V and 9 bases from J; bases unmatched to any gene: 11. The CDR3 reads CATTSGGQGAGEQFF. CDR3 coding DNA: TGTGCCACCACCAGCGGAGGACAGGGGGCAGGTGAGCAGTTCTTC.

The sample holds many counts of this clonotype. The chain employs TRBV5-1 and TRBJ2-1; 13 bases match TRBD2. This CDR3 is 15 amino acids long. CDR1 SGHRS and CDR2 YFSETQ come from the germline V gene. The V segment lost 3 bases and the J segment 6 bases; nucleotides outside the gene matches: 3. CDR3 sequence: CASSSGLAGANEQFF. CDR3 coding DNA: TGCGCCAGCAGCTCCGGACTAGCGGGGGCCAATGAGCAGTTCTTC.

A few counts support this clonotype. The chain couples TRBV6-2 or TRBV6-3 to TRBJ1-2; tentatively, D is TRBD1 (5 bases). The V gene's germline CDR1 is MNHEY and CDR2 SVGEGT. V lost 6 bases to trimming and J lost 5 bases, with 10 bases between them. The CDR3 is 12 residues long. CDR3 bases: TGTGCCAGCAGCACGGGACGTTATGGCTACACCTTC. Protein: CASSTGRYGYTF.

The V and J genes are TRBV6-1 and TRBJ2-5, with TRBD2 matching 7 bases. CDR3 length: 15 amino acids. V was pared by 6 bases and J by 4 bases, with 11 bases of the junction left unmatched. Germline values: CDR1 MNHNS, CDR2 SASEGT. The CDR3 spells CASRVQLALLETQYF. In DNA form, the CDR3 reads TGTGCCAGCAGGGTTCAACTAGCGTTATTAGAGACCCAGTACTTC.

The J gene is TRBJ1-6, the V gene TRBV28; D gene ambiguous. With 1 base removed from V and 0 bases from J, the gap between germline ends came to 10 bases. Looked up from germline, CDR1 is MDHEN and CDR2 is SYDVKM. There are 17 residues in the CDR3. The CDR3: CASSLSSPSSYNSPLHF. The CDR3 coding sequence is TGTGCCAGCAGTTTATCATCTCCGAGCTCCTATAATTCACCCCTCCACTTT.

This rearrangement joins TRBV27 to TRBJ2-5, with TRBD1 identical over 10 bases. The germline V gene has CDR1 MNHEY and CDR2 SMNVEV (reference sequence). V was pared by 4 bases and J by 5 bases, with 7 bases of the junction left unmatched. The CDR3 sequence is 15 residues long. CDR3 region: CASSSGQGSAETQYF. DNA for the CDR3: TGTGCCAGCAGTTCGGGACAGGGGTCCGCGGAGACCCAGTACTTC.

The chain carries TRBV7-2 and TRBJ2-2; D unresolved. Germline assignment: CDR1 SGHTA and CDR2 FQGNSA. V lost 3 bases, J lost 4 bases, and 9 bases lay in between. This CDR3 is built from 14 residues. CDR3 DNA sequence: TGTGCCAGCAGCTTCCGGGCCTCCACCGGGGAGCTGTTTTTT. Amino acids: CASSFRASTGELFF.